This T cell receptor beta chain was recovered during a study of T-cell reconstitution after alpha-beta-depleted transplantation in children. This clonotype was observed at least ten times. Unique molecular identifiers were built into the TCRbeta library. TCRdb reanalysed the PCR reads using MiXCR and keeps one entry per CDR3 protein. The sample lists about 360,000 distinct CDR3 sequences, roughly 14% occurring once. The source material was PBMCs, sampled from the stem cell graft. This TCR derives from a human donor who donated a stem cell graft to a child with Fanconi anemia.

The chain's CDR3 is CASSSLRSGDGYTF. In DNA, the CDR3 is TGCGCCAGCAGCTCCCTGCGTTCAGGGGATGGCTACACCTTC. The rearrangement links TRBV5-1 to TRBJ1-2; D may be TRBD1 (6 bases). The CDR3 has 14 residues. Germline V CDR1 and CDR2: SGHRS, YFSETQ. The V end lost 3 bases, the J end lost 6 bases, and 15 bases lay between the germline ends.